The source of this T cell receptor beta chain is a study of molecular identifiers for immune sequencing clone quantification. Whole-study results and caveats: Effector cells kept over 97% of their molecules in clones above 20 RNA copies, while naive cells kept under 1% there.

Germline CDR1 and CDR2: LGHNA and YSLEER. V was clipped by 4 bases and J by 7 bases; unmatched bases: 8. This CDR3 region has 15 residues. Details on this clonotype: No antigen is known for it.

In TCRdb, the PCR reads were re-called with MiXCR into one record per CDR3 protein. The sample has approximately 550,000 distinct CDR3 sequences, less than 30% seen once. Isolation of naive CD8 T cells was achieved by sorting on a CD8+CD4-CCR7+CD45RA+ phenotype. The specimen sequenced was naive CD8+ T cells from blood, with Jurkat cell RNA spiked in. Subset defined: FACS-sorted CD8+CD4-CCR7+CD45RA+ naive T cells. The sequence derives from a human donor in good health. Some libraries in this study had Jurkat cell RNA spiked in. The rearrangement uses TRBV4-3 and TRBJ1-4; 8 bases match TRBD1. CDR3 in DNA: TGCGCCAGCAGCCCTGGACAGGGATCGCCTGAAAAACTGTTTTTT. It encodes CASSPGQGSPEKLFF.